This TCR beta chain was retrieved from a study of cytomegalovirus exposure and HLA in healthy donors. Findings of the study overall: It was reported in a later analysis that an Asian-associated ancestry cluster showed fewer N-insertions than the 666-donor mean.

Concerning this clone itself: Its antigen is not identified. Within the sample, other DNA sequences also encode this same CDR3.

Between the trimmed V and J ends, which lost 2 bases and 2 bases, there was a span of 9 bases. The germline CDR1 and CDR2 sequences are MNHEY and SVGAGI. This CDR3 spans 14 amino acids. In the PCR, 60 Vbeta and 13 Jbeta primers were used. Data came from immunoSEQ multiplex PCR; TCRdb stores just in-frame clones and leaves some out. The table lists approximately 190,000 clones, 75% to 85% of them singletons. The receptor was derived from a woman aged 18-29 years in good health and CMV-seronegative. This rearrangement joins TRBV6-5 to TRBJ2-5; perhaps TRBD2 as D (6 bases). Material for sequencing was PBMCs. CDR3 protein: CASSYGGGQETQYF. The CDR3 nucleotides read TGTGCCAGCAGTTACGGTGGAGGGCAAGAGACCCAGTACTTC.